This record covers a single TCR beta chain. This sample was taken from a study of cytomegalovirus exposure and HLA in healthy donors. In the study overall: An earlier analysis identified approximately 110 million unique TCR beta sequences in approximately 190 million T cells.

Primers included in the PCR were 60 Vbeta and 13 Jbeta primers. TCRdb's copy holds only in-frame clones and misses some; the assay was immunoSEQ multiplex PCR. The table shows some 81,000 clones, with 72% occurring only once. Per germline, CDR1 SGHRS and CDR2 YFSETQ. CDR3 length: 17 residues. The V and J ends lost 4 bases and 8 bases respectively, with 27 bases between them. The chain employs TRBV5-1 and TRBJ1-2; perhaps TRBD1 as D (5 bases). This sequence was found in a woman between 35 and 50 years old in good health and CMV-seropositive. Sequencing was performed on PBMCs. The CDR3: CASSLDSERARVAGYTF. DNA for the CDR3: TGCGCCAGCAGCCTTGACAGTGAAAGGGCCAGAGTCGCAGGCTACACCTTC. Full variable domain (remainder filled in from reference TRBV5-1 and TRBJ1-2): KAGVTQTPRYLIKTRGQQVTLSCSPISGHRSVSWYQQTPGQGLQFLFEYFSETQRNKGNFPGRFSGRQFSNSRSEMNVSTLELGDSALYLCASSLDSERARVAGYTFGSGTRLTVV.